This TCR beta chain was sequenced for a study of blood T cell repertoires in COVID-19. The CDR3 consists of 16 residues. The V end lost 4 bases, the J end lost 3 bases, and 19 bases lay between the germline ends. Germline CDR1 and CDR2: MDHEN and SYDVKM. The study assigned cohorts using participant-reported clinical history. A PCR-confirmed or clinician-diagnosed COVID-19 case had contacted exposed participants within 2 weeks of entry. Repertoires were generated with immunoSEQ multiplex PCR, while TCRdb's copy carries only in-frame clones and drops some. This table has about 350,000 clones, about 88% appearing once.

This sequence originates from a woman in her twenties or thirties who had been exposed to COVID-19. Sequenced sample: PBMCs or T cells enriched from blood (not recorded which). The V call is TRBV28, the J call TRBJ2-7; tentative D call: TRBD2 (6 bases). This chain's CDR3 is CASSSGRTGGFYEQYF. The DNA of the CDR3 is TGTGCCAGCAGTTCCGGACGCACTGGGGGGTTCTACGAGCAGTACTTC.